This entry lists 27 T cell receptor beta chains sequenced from one sample in a study of brain T cells in children with intractable seizures. Noted time point: blood from clinic visit 5 months post-surgery; TSC patient then seizure free. TCRdb's table, derived via immunoSEQ multiplex PCR, lists solely in-frame clones and lacks some. The sample shows about 340,000 clones, over 90% of them seen only once. The sample in question was peripheral blood, obtained about 5 months after surgery. These receptors originate from a boy under three years old with tuberous sclerosis and intractable seizures.

This chain links TRBV7-9 with TRBJ1-2; 11 bases align to TRBD1. CDR3 size: 15 residues. V trimming: 5 bases; J trimming: 3 bases; junction bases outside the gene matches: 5. The germline gives CDR1 SEHNR, CDR2 FQNEAQ (reference sequence). The CDR3 loop reads CASSPDRGLHYGYTF. CDR3 sequence (DNA): TGTGCCAGCAGCCCGGACAGGGGGCTTCACTATGGCTACACCTTC.

This sequence joins TRBV3-1 (or the pseudogene TRBV3-2) and TRBJ2-7; D may match TRBD1 or TRBD2 (6 bases each). V was pared by 3 bases and J by 9 bases, with 15 bases between. The germline V gene encodes CDR1 LGHDT and CDR2 YNNKEL (reference sequence). The CDR3 is made up of 13 amino acids. DNA of the CDR3: TGTGCCAGCAGCCAGGGCCAAGGGGGGAGGCAGTACTTC. It translates to CASSQGQGGRQYF.

The J gene is TRBJ1-2, the V gene TRBV27; 10 nucleotides match TRBD1. Unmatched junction bases numbered 8, after V lost 5 bases and J lost 8 bases. The CDR3 is 14 residues long. Germline values: CDR1 MNHEY, CDR2 SMNVEV (reference sequence). The CDR3 spells CASSEGTGAGGYTF. CDR3 DNA sequence: TGTGCCAGCAGTGAAGGGACAGGGGCGGGCGGCTACACCTTC.

The chain recombines TRBV19 with TRBJ1-4; 9 bases agree with TRBD1. The CDR3 consists of 18 residues. Germline V lookup: CDR1 LNHDA, CDR2 SQIVND (reference sequence). Germline trimming cut 3 bases from V and 4 bases from J; bases unmatched to any gene: 12. In nucleotides, the CDR3 is TGTGCCAGTAGTATGCGACGAGCCGGGACAGGGAGTAATGAAAAACTGTTTTTT. Protein product: CASSMRRAGTGSNEKLFF.

This chain joins TRBV9 and TRBJ2-5; a possible D gene is TRBD2 (5 bases). Trimming shortened V by 3 bases and J by 5 bases, and 11 bases separated the two germline ends. In germline, CDR1 is SGDLS, CDR2 YYNGEE. The CDR3 loop spans 13 amino acids. The CDR3 DNA reads TGTGCCAGCAGCGCTGGACTTGGGGAGACCCAGTACTTC. Amino acid sequence: CASSAGLGETQYF. The variable domain in full, completed from reference TRBV9 and TRBJ2-5, reads DSGVTQTPKHLITATGQRVTLRCSPRSGDLSVYWYQQSLDQGLQFLIQYYNGEERAKGNILERFSAQQFPDLHSELNLSSLELGDSALYFCASSAGLGETQYFGPGTRLLVL.

This clone occurred a few times. The chain carries TRBV7-2 and TRBJ1-3; TRBD1 is a possible D gene (5 bases). The CDR3 is made up of 15 amino acids. Germline loops: CDR1 SGHTA, CDR2 FQGNSA. The V and J ends lost 3 bases and 2 bases respectively, with 11 bases between them. CDR3 sequence: CASSFGTLTGNTIYF. The CDR3 nucleotides are TGTGCCAGCAGCTTCGGGACGCTGACTGGAAACACCATATATTTT.

CDR3 coding DNA: TGTGCCAGCAGTTCGGACGGATTTGAAGCTTTCTTT. Translation gives CASSSDGFEAFF. The chain uses TRBV12-3 or TRBV12-4 and TRBJ1-1; D not resolved. V was trimmed by 4 bases and J by 7 bases, leaving 10 bases between them. The CDR3 extends over 12 amino acids.

The chain combines TRBV15 with TRBJ1-5; 8 positions agree with TRBD1. CDR1 is LNHNV, CDR2 YYDKDF, per germline (reference sequence). The CDR3 extends over 15 amino acids. Germline trimming cut 3 bases from V and 4 bases from J; bases unmatched to any gene: 5. CDR3 sequence: CATSRSRTGNQPQHF. In DNA, the CDR3 is TGTGCCACCAGCAGGTCAAGGACAGGGAATCAGCCCCAGCATTTT. Full variable domain (outside the CDR3, taken from reference TRBV15 and TRBJ1-5): DAMVIQNPRYQVTQFGKPVTLSCSQTLNHNVMYWYQQKSSQAPKLLFHYYDKDFNNEADTPDNFQSRRPNTSFCFLDIRSPGLGDTAMYLCATSRSRTGNQPQHFGDGTRLSIL.

The chain employs TRBV14 and TRBJ1-1, with a tentative D call TRBD1 (5 bases). V was clipped by 1 base and J by 4 bases, with 22 bases between them. The CDR3 sequence is 18 residues long. Per germline, CDR1 SGHDN and CDR2 FVKESK. The CDR3 protein is CASSQARSGGARVTEAFF. The CDR3 region has the DNA TGTGCCAGCAGCCAAGCCCGATCCGGCGGGGCGCGTGTCACTGAAGCTTTCTTT.

V gene TRBV6-5 combines with J gene TRBJ2-1, with D uncertain. The germline V and J ends were trimmed by 7 bases and 0 bases, with 13 bases remaining between them. Germline V gene data show CDR1 as MNHEY and CDR2 as SVGAGI. This CDR3 has 15 residues. This CDR3 is CASIRSWGSYNEQFF. For the CDR3, the DNA is TGTGCCAGCATCCGGAGTTGGGGCTCCTACAATGAGCAGTTCTTC.

This rearrangement joins TRBV6-6 to TRBJ2-1; D not certain. Deletions cut 4 bases from V and 9 bases from J, with 7 bases between. This CDR3 comprises 11 residues. Germline V gives CDR1 MNHNY, CDR2 SVGAGI (reference sequence). In DNA form, the CDR3 reads TGTGCCAGCAGTTTAGGGCTTGAGCAGTTCTTC. This encodes CASSLGLEQFF.

This clone occurred once. The genes are TRBV6-5 and TRBJ2-7, with unresolved D. The CDR3 extends over 11 amino acids. V lost 7 bases and J lost 1, with 5 bases in between. The V gene's germline CDR1 is MNHEY and CDR2 SVGAGI. CDR3 residues: CASTKSYEQYF. In DNA, the CDR3 is TGTGCCAGCACCAAATCCTACGAGCAGTACTTC.

V and J are TRBV24-1 and TRBJ2-7, with TRBD1 identical over 8 bases. The CDR3 has 13 residues. The germline CDR1 and CDR2 sequences are KGHDR and SFDVKD. V was clipped by 10 bases and J by 5 bases; unmatched bases: 9. CDR3 residues: CATSRTGTHEQYF. CDR3 nucleotides: TGTGCCACAAGCAGGACAGGGACTCACGAGCAGTACTTC.

This clone was seen once. This chain uses TRBV15 with TRBJ1-1; no clear D gene. The V gene's germline CDR1 is LNHNV and CDR2 YYDKDF (reference sequence). The ends were cut back, 1 base at V and 9 bases at J, with 12 bases in the middle. The CDR3 contains 13 residues. CDR3 sequence (DNA): TGTGCCACCAGCAGAGCCCCTCTGGGCAAAGCTTTCTTT. It encodes CATSRAPLGKAFF.

The chain is built from TRBV6-5 and TRBJ1-5; 9 nucleotides agree with TRBD1. CDR3 length: 14 residues. Germline V lookup: CDR1 MNHEY, CDR2 SVGAGI. Losses at the gene ends were 6 bases for V and 5 bases for J; bases not matched to a gene: 5. The CDR3 bases are TGTGCCAGCAGCAGGGACAGGGAGGATCAGCCCCAGCATTTT. The encoded protein is CASSRDREDQPQHF.

The rearrangement uses TRBV9 and TRBJ2-1; 8 positions match TRBD2. Germline lookup yields CDR1 SGDLS and CDR2 YYNGEE. This CDR3 region has 17 residues. V shed 4 bases and J 1 base; nucleotides not matched to a gene: 10. The CDR3 loop reads CASSPGGIAGSYNEQFF. The CDR3 DNA reads as TGTGCCAGCAGCCCAGGCGGGATAGCGGGATCCTACAATGAGCAGTTCTTC.

The chain joins TRBV3-1 (or the pseudogene TRBV3-2) to TRBJ1-2; D gene ambiguous. This CDR3 spans 14 amino acids. Trimming stripped 1 base from V and 3 bases from J, with 9 bases between. Germline-derived CDR1 and CDR2 are LGHDT and YNNKEL (reference sequence). The CDR3 DNA sequence: TGTGCCAGCAGCCAAGTCTCCAAACACTATGGCTACACCTTC. Amino acids: CASSQVSKHYGYTF.

The chain recombines TRBV4-1 with TRBJ2-5, with TRBD2 matching over 10 bases. Losses at the gene ends were 1 base for V and 4 bases for J; bases not matched to a gene: 15. The length of the CDR3 is 19 residues. Germline CDR1 and CDR2: MGHRA and YSYEKL. This CDR3 reads CASSQVPGLASGGGETQYF. The CDR3 nucleotides read TGCGCCAGCAGCCAAGTCCCGGGACTAGCGAGCGGGGGAGGAGAGACCCAGTACTTC.

The V call is TRBV9, the J call TRBJ1-3, with TRBD1 matching over 8 bases. The V segment lost 0 bases and the J segment 0 bases; nucleotides outside the gene matches: 5. From germline, CDR1 is SGDLS and CDR2 YYNGEE. CDR3 size: 17 residues. The CDR3 DNA follows: TGTGCCAGCAGCGTAGAGGTAACAGGGGGCTCTGGAAACACCATATATTTT. As protein: CASSVEVTGGSGNTIYF.

The V call is TRBV7-8, the J call TRBJ2-7; D not resolved. CDR3 length equals 13 residues. Looked up from germline, CDR1 is SGHVS and CDR2 is FQNEAQ. V lost 1 base and J lost 9, with 13 bases in between. The DNA of the CDR3 is TGTGCCAGCAGCTTAGACTCGGTCTTCGGGCAGTACTTC. Translated: CASSLDSVFGQYF.

The V and J genes are TRBV2 and TRBJ2-1, with 7 bases lining up with TRBD1. This CDR3 contains 13 residues. With 8 bases clipped from V and 15 bases from J, the junction kept 16 bases outside the gene matches. The germline V gene encodes CDR1 SNHLY and CDR2 FYNNEI. This CDR3 is CASSKGITGDPFF. CDR3 coding DNA: TGTGCCAGCTCAAAGGGCATTACAGGGGATCCGTTCTTC.

The rearrangement joins TRBV2 to TRBJ1-2; D is undetermined. V lost 7 bases and J 2 bases, leaving 17 bases between the germline ends. The length of the CDR3 is 15 residues. CDR1 and CDR2 (germline): SNHLY, FYNNEI. This CDR3 is CASTKRTPPNYGYTF. Here the CDR3 DNA reads TGTGCCAGCACGAAACGTACACCTCCAAACTATGGCTACACCTTC.

The genes are TRBV7-3 and TRBJ2-1; the match to TRBD2 covers 12 bases. CDR1 SGHTA and CDR2 FQGTGA come from the germline V gene. The junction had 5 bases not matched to a gene; V was cut back by 5 bases and J by 3 bases. This CDR3 has 16 residues. The DNA of the CDR3 is TGTGCCAGCAGCCTAGCGGGGGGGCATAGCTACAATGAGCAGTTCTTC. Translated, it gives CASSLAGGHSYNEQFF.

CDR3 loop: CASSNMDTEAFF. CDR3 bases: TGTGCCAGCAGTAATATGGACACTGAAGCTTTCTTT. The rearrangement joins TRBV12-3 or TRBV12-4 to TRBJ1-1, with D hard to call. V lost 5 bases and J lost 3, with 7 bases in between. The length of the CDR3 is 12 residues.

The rearrangement links TRBV6-4 to TRBJ2-1; D is uncertain. The CDR3 is 16 residues long. Germline-derived CDR1 and CDR2 are MRHNA and SNTAGT. The V end was cut by 4 bases, the J end by 0 bases, with 13 bases between. CDR3 in amino acids: CASSVSKWASYNEQFF. DNA of the CDR3: TGTGCCAGCAGTGTCAGTAAGTGGGCCTCCTACAATGAGCAGTTCTTC.

The rearrangement uses TRBV4-1 and TRBJ1-1; tentative D call: TRBD1 (6 bases). The CDR3 length is 16 residues. CDR1 is MGHRA, CDR2 YSYEKL, per germline. V was trimmed by 0 bases and J by 5 bases, leaving 16 bases between them. In DNA, the CDR3 is TGCGCCAGCAGCCAAGATTCGTGGGGGCGGCGGACTGAAGCTTTCTTT. Translation: CASSQDSWGRRTEAFF.

The rearrangement links TRBV28 to TRBJ2-3; 12 nucleotides align to TRBD2. V shed 4 bases and J 11 bases; nucleotides not matched to a gene: 13. This CDR3 comprises 16 residues. Germline CDR1 MDHEN, CDR2 SYDVKM. As DNA, the CDR3 is TGTGCCAGCAGTTCAGGTGGACTAGCGGGATCAGTTGGGCAGTATTTT. It translates to CASSSGGLAGSVGQYF.